This TCR beta chain is drawn from a study of T cell repertoires in cytomegalovirus infection. Study as a whole: Researchers turned to recently identified HLA-C-restricted CMV epitopes as well as well-studied HLA-B-restricted ones. CMV infection and matching HLA type were both indicated by public TCR beta signatures.

TCRdb re-called the reads through MiXCR, storing one row per CDR3 protein. Here the sample spans roughly 920,000 distinct CDR3 sequences, under 40% being singletons. Study conclusions and caveats: Pooled public TCR beta family frequency picked out CMV carriers with the relevant HLA. Dominating the ex vivo response were TCR beta clonotypes that were CMV-specific and HLA-C-restricted.

The CDR3 length is 16 residues. Germline-derived CDR1 and CDR2 are SGHTA and FQGTGA. V was clipped by 2 bases and J by 7 bases, with 17 bases between them. This clonotype was counted between two and nine times. Its antigen is still unknown. The specimen was cultured CD8+ T cells from PBMCs, collected from culture after CMV antigen stimulation. The origin of this receptor is a human donor in good health (CMV status not recorded). Some clones in this sample may be carry-over from other donors' samples. The V gene is TRBV7-3, the J gene TRBJ1-4, with D possibly being TRBD1 (6 bases). CDR3 nucleotides: TGTGCCAGCAGCTTAGGGGGGCAGGGCCGCGGTGAAAAACTGTTTTTT. Amino acids: CASSLGGQGRGEKLFF.